The 3 T cell receptor beta chains below were found in one sample sequenced in a study of T cell responses to AZD1222 COVID-19 vaccine. Data came from immunoSEQ multiplex PCR; TCRdb stores just in-frame clones and leaves some out. The data contain around 100,000 clones, around 87% of them seen just once; the ten biggest clones take up approximately 16%. Sequencing used peripheral blood, obtained on day 0 of AZD1222 vaccination. The receptor source for this set is an adult in good health.

The V and J genes are TRBV6-5 and TRBJ2-7; D gene uncertain. Germline CDR1 is MNHEY and CDR2 is SVGAGI. V was shortened by 4 bases and J by 3 bases, with 7 bases between the two germline ends. The CDR3 has 12 residues. CDR3 bases: TGTGCCAGCAGTTCCCGGGTCTACGAGCAGTACTTC. Translating it yields CASSSRVYEQYF.

The chain carries TRBV6-2 or TRBV6-3 and TRBJ1-1; no definite D call. The CDR3 length is 11 residues. Trimming stripped 4 bases from V and 6 bases from J, with 6 bases between. Germline V gives CDR1 MNHEY, CDR2 SVGEGT. The CDR3 loop is CASSSPSEAFF. The CDR3, as DNA: TGTGCCAGCAGTTCCCCTTCTGAAGCTTTCTTT.

This rearrangement joins TRBV7-8 to TRBJ2-7; D gene uncertain. The V gene's germline CDR1 is SGHVS and CDR2 FQNEAQ. V lost 5 bases to trimming and J lost 7 bases, with 9 bases between them. This CDR3 has 11 residues. For the CDR3, the DNA is TGTGCCAGCAGCCGCCGTTCTGAGCAGTACTTC. Translating it yields CASSRRSEQYF.